This TCR beta chain was captured in a study of blood T cell repertoires in COVID-19. Study information: Nucleic acid was either cDNA or gDNA, and it came from T cells, B-cell-depleted T cells, or PBMCs.

Some clones are missing from TCRdb's copy, which holds only in-frame ones; the method was immunoSEQ multiplex PCR. The data show about 130,000 clones, about 80% seen once. V trimming: 0 bases; J trimming: 4 bases; junction bases outside the gene matches: 4. In germline, CDR1 is SGHRS, CDR2 YFSETQ. The CDR3 has 14 amino acids. The chain has TRBV5-1 and TRBJ2-7; 7 bases map to TRBD2. This receptor was identified in a man in his forties or fifties who had recovered from COVID-19. The sample consisted of PBMCs or T cells enriched from blood (not recorded which). CDR3 loop: CASSLAAGGYEQYF. CDR3 nucleotides: TGCGCCAGCAGCTTGGCGGCCGGGGGGTACGAGCAGTACTTC.